This T cell receptor beta chain was found in a study of T cell responses to AZD1222 COVID-19 vaccine. The CDR3 extends over 14 amino acids. The germline gives CDR1 GTSNPN, CDR2 SVGIG (reference sequence). V lost 0 bases and J 6 bases, leaving 9 bases between the germline ends. Sequenced by immunoSEQ multiplex PCR; TCRdb stores in-frame clones only, minus some. The table records more than 120,000 clones, 90% of them present only once. Sequencing used peripheral blood, obtained 28 days after the second AZD1222 dose. This receptor was taken from an adult who received the AZD1222 COVID-19 vaccine. The chain couples TRBV30 to TRBJ1-6, with D perhaps matching TRBD1 (5 bases). CDR3 coding DNA: TGTGCCTGGAGTGTATCCCAGGGTAATTCACCCCTCCACTTT. It yields the protein CAWSVSQGNSPLHF.